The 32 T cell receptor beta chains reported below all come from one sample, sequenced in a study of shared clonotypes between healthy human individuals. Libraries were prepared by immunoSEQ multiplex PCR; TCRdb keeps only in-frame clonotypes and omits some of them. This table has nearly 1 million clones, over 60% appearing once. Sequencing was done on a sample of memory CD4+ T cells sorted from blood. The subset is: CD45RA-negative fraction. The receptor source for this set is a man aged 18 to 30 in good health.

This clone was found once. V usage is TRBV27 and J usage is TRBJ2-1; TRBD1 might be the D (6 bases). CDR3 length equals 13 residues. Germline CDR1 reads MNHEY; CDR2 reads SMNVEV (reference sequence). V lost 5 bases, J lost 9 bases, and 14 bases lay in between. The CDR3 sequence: CASSPRTVGEQFF. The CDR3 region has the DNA TGTGCCAGCAGTCCACGGACAGTTGGTGAGCAGTTCTTC.

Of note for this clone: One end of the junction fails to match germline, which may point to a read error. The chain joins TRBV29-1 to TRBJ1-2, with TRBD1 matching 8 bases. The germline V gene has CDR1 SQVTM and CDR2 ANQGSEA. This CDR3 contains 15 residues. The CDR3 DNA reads TGCAGCGTTGAAGAGGGCCGGACAGGGAACTATGGCCACACCTTC. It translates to CSVEEGRTGNYGHTF.

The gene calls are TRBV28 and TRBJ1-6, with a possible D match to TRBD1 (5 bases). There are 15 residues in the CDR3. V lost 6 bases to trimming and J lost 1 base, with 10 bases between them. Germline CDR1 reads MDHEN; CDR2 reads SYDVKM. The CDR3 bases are TGTGCCAGCAGAACCGGGGCATCCTATAATTCACCCCTCCACTTT. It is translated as CASRTGASYNSPLHF.

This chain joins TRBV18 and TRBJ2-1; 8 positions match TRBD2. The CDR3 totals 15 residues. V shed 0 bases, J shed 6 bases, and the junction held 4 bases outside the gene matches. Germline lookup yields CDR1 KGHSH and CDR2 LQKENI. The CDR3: CASSPPGLGPNEQFF. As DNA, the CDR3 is TGTGCCAGCTCACCACCGGGACTAGGTCCCAATGAGCAGTTCTTC.

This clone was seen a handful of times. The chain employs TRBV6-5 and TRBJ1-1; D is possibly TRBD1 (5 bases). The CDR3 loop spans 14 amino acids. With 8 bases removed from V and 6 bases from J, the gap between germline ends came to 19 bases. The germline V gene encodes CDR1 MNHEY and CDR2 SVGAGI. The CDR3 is CASGPSGQIAEAFF. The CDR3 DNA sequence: TGTGCCAGCGGCCCTTCAGGGCAAATTGCTGAAGCTTTCTTT.

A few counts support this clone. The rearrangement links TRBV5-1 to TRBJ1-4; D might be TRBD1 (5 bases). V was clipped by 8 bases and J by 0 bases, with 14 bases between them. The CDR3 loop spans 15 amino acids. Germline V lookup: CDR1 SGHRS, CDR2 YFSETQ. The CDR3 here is CASGLTGATNEKLFF. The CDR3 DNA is TGCGCCAGTGGGTTAACAGGTGCAACTAATGAAAAACTGTTTTTT.

The CDR3 DNA reads as TGTGCCAGCAGTGAGCGAGACAGTGAGTTCTTC. Translation: CASSERDSEFF. The rearrangement links TRBV2 to TRBJ2-1, with a tentative D call TRBD1 (5 bases). The CDR3 length is 11 residues. Trimming took 3 bases from V and 14 from J, leaving 11 bases between them. The V gene's germline CDR1 is SNHLY and CDR2 FYNNEI.

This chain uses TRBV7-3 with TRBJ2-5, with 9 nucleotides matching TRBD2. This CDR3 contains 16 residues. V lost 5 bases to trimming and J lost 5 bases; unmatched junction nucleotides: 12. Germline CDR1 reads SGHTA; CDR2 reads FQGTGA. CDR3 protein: CASSRGRRGGLETQYF. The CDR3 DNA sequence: TGTGCCAGCAGCCGCGGTCGGCGGGGGGGCCTGGAGACCCAGTACTTC.

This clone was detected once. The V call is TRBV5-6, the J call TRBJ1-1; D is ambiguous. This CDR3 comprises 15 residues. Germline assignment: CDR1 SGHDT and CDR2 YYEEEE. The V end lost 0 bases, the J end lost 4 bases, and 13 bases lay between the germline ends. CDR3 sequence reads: CASSLGQAGSTEAFF. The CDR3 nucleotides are TGTGCCAGCAGCTTGGGGCAGGCGGGGAGCACTGAAGCTTTCTTT.

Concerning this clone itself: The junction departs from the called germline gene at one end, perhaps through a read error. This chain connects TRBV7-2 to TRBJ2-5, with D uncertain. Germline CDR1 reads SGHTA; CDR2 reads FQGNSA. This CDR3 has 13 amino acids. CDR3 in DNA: TGTGCCAGCAGTTTACCAAACCAAAAGACCCAGTACTTC. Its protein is CASSLPNQKTQYF.

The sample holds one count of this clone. The CDR3 coding sequence is TGTGCCAGCAGCAAAGTTCGCACCGGGGAGCTGTTTTTT. Translated: CASSKVRTGELFF. This chain connects TRBV21-1 to TRBJ2-2; no DNA check was done on the table's D call, TRBD2. TRBV21-1 is shown as a pseudogene. The CDR3 loop spans 13 amino acids.

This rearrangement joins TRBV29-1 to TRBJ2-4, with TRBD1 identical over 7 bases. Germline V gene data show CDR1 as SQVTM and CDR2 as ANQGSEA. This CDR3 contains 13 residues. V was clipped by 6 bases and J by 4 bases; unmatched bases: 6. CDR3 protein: CSVAGTVKNIQYF. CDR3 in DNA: TGCAGCGTGGCCGGGACAGTAAAAAACATTCAGTACTTC.

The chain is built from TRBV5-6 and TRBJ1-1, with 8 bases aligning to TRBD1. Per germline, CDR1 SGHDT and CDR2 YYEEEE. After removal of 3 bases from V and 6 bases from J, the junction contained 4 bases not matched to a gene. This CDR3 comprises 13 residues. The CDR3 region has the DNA TGTGCCAGCAGCTCCAGGACAGGGTCTGAAGCTTTCTTT. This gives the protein CASSSRTGSEAFF.

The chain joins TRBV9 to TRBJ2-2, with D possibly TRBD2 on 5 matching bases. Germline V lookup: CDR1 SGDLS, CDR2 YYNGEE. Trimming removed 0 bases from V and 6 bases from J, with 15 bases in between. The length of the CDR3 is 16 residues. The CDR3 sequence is CASSVGNERVAGELFF. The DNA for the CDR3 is TGTGCCAGCAGCGTAGGGAATGAGAGGGTGGCCGGGGAGCTGTTTTTT.

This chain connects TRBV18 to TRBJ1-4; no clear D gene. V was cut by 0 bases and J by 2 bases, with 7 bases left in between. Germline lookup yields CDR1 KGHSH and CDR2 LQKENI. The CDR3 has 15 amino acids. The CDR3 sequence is CASSPPGFTNEKLFF. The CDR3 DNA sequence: TGTGCCAGCTCACCACCGGGATTTACTAATGAAAAACTGTTTTTT.

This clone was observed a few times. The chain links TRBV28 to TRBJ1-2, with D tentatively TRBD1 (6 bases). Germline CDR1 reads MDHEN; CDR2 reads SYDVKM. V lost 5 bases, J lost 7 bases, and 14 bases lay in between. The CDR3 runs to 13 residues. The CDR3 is CASSPTGKGGYTF. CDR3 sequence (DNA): TGTGCCAGCAGTCCCACAGGGAAGGGTGGCTACACCTTC.

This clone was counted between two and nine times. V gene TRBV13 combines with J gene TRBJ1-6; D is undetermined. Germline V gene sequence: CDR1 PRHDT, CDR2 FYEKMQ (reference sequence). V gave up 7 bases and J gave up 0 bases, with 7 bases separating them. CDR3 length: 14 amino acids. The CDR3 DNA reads TGTGCCAGCACCGTGTCCTCCTATAATTCACCCCTCCACTTT. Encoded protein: CASTVSSYNSPLHF.

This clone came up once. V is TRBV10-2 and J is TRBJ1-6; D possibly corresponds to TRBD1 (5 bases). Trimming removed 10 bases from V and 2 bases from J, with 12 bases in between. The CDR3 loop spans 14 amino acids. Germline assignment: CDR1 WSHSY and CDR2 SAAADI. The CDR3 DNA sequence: TGCGCCACCGGGGGGTCCCCCTATAATTCACCCCTCCACTTT. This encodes CATGGSPYNSPLHF.

The chain's CDR3 is CASSKKLGQGPGYTF. The CDR3 region has the DNA TGTGCCAGCAGCAAGAAATTGGGACAGGGGCCTGGCTACACCTTC. The V and J genes are TRBV5-4 and TRBJ1-2; the match to TRBD1 covers 10 bases. Trimming at V came to 4 bases and at J to 7 bases, leaving 10 bases not matched to a gene. Germline loops: CDR1 SGHNT, CDR2 YYREEE (reference sequence). The CDR3 consists of 15 residues.

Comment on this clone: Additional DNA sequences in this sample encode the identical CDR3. Here the CDR3 reads CASSLGGSYNEQFF. The CDR3 DNA sequence: TGTGCCAGCAGTCTCGGAGGGTCCTACAATGAGCAGTTCTTC. This chain connects TRBV7-8 to TRBJ2-1; D perhaps matches TRBD2 (6 bases). Germline CDR1 is SGHVS and CDR2 is FQNEAQ. V was pared by 6 bases and J by 1 base, with 10 bases between. The CDR3 sequence is 14 residues long.

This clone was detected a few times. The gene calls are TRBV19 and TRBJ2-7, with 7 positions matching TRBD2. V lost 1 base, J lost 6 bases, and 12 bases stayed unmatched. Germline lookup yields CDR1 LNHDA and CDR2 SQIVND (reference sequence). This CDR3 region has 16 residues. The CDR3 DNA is TGTGCCAGTAGTATAGTCAGTAGCGGGCGGCCCACCGAGCAGTACTTC. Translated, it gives CASSIVSSGRPTEQYF.

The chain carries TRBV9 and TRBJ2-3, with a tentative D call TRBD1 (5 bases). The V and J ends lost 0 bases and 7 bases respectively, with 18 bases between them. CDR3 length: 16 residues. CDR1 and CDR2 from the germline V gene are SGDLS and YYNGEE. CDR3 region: CASSVAGQGSPYTQYF. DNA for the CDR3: TGTGCCAGCAGCGTAGCTGGCCAGGGTAGCCCCTATACGCAGTATTTT.

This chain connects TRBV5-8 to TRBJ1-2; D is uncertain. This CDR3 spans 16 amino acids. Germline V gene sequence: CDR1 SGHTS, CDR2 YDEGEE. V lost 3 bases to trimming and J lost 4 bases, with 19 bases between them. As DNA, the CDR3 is TGTGCCAGCAGCTCCGGTTTGGAGATAGGCAGCTATGGCTACACCTTC. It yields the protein CASSSGLEIGSYGYTF.

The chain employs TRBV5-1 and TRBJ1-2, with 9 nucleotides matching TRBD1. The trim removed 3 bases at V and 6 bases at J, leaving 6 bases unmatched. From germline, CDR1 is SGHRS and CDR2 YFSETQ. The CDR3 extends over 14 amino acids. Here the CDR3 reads CASSSDRGFDGYTF. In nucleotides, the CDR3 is TGCGCCAGCAGCTCCGACAGGGGGTTCGATGGCTACACCTTC. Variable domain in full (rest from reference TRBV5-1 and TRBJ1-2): KAGVTQTPRYLIKTRGQQVTLSCSPISGHRSVSWYQQTPGQGLQFLFEYFSETQRNKGNFPGRFSGRQFSNSRSEMNVSTLELGDSALYLCASSSDRGFDGYTFGSGTRLTVV.

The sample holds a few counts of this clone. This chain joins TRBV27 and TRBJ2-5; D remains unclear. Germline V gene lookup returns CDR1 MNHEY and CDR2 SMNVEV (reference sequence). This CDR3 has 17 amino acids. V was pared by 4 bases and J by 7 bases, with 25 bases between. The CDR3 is CASSSPRPTQNRGTQYF. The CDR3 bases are TGTGCCAGCAGTTCCCCCCGCCCGACACAAAACCGTGGGACCCAGTACTTC.

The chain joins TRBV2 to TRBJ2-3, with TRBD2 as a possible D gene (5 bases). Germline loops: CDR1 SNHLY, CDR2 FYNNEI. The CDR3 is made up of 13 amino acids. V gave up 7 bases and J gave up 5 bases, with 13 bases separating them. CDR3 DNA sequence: TGTGCCAGCATCGCGGGTTTACGAGATACGCAGTATTTT. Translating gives CASIAGLRDTQYF.

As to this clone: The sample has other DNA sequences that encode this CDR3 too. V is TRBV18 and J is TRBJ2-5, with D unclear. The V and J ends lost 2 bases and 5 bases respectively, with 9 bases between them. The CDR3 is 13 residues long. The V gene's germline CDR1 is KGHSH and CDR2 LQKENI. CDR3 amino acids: CASSPGVQETQYF. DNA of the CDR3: TGTGCCAGCTCACCAGGGGTTCAGGAGACCCAGTACTTC.

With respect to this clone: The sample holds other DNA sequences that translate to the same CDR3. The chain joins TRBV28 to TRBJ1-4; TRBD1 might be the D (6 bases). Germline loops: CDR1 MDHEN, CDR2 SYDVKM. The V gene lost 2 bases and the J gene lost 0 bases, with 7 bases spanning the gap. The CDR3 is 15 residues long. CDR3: CASSLRQATNEKLFF. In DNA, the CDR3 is TGTGCCAGCAGTTTACGACAGGCAACTAATGAAAAACTGTTTTTT.

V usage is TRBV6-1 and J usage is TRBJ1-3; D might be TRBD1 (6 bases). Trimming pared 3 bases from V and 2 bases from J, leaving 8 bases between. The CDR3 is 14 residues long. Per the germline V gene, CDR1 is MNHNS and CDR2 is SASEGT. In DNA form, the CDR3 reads TGTGCCAGCAGTGACACAGGGACTGGAAACACCATATATTTT. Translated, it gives CASSDTGTGNTIYF.

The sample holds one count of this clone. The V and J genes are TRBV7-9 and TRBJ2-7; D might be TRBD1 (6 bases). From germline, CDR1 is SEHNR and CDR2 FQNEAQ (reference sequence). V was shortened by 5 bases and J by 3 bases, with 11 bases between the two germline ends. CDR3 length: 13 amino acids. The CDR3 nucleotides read TGTGCCAGCAGCCCGACAGGAGGCTACGAGCAGTACTTC. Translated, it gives CASSPTGGYEQYF.

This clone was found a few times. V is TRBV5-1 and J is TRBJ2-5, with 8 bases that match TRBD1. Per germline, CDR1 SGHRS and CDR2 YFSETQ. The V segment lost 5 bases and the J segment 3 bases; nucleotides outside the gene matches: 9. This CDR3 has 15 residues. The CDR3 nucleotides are TGCGCCAGCAGAGTCAGACAGGGGTCAGAAGAGACCCAGTACTTC. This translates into CASRVRQGSEETQYF. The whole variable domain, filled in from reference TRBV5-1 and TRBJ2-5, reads KAGVTQTPRYLIKTRGQQVTLSCSPISGHRSVSWYQQTPGQGLQFLFEYFSETQRNKGNFPGRFSGRQFSNSRSEMNVSTLELGDSALYLCASRVRQGSEETQYFGPGTRLLVL.

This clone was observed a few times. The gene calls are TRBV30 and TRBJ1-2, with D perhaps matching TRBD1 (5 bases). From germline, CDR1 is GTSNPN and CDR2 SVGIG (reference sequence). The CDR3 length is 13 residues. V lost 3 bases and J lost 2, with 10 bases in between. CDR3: CAWSGGTNYGYTF. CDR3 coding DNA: TGTGCCTGGAGCGGGGGGACCAACTATGGCTACACCTTC.